A selection of T cell receptor beta chains follows, all from one sample in a study of shared clonotypes between healthy human individuals. The protocol was immunoSEQ multiplex PCR, while the TCRdb copy is restricted to in-frame clones and leaves out a portion. Among 2 million or so clones listed, approximately 94% were seen once. The sample taken for sequencing was naive CD8+ T cells sorted from blood. These receptors were taken from a man aged 18 to 30 in good health. Each CDR3 is given with its conserved first and last residue. The D gene is left open where the match is weak. Some rows have no size entry. The others give once, few or many, or a class for an expanded clone.

>NA|TRBJ1-6|NA|TRBV19
TGTGCCAGTAGTATAGCGGACAGCTCCTATAATTCACCCCTCCACTTT
CASSIADSSYNSPLHF
>NA|TRBJ1-6|TRBD1|TRBV2
TGTGCCAGCAGTGTGAGAGTGACAGGGGGAAATTCACCCCTCCACTTT
CASSVRVTGGNSPLHF
>NA|TRBJ1-1|TRBD1|TRBV7-9
TGTGCCAGCAGCTTTGGCAGGGGGCGAGTCACTGAAGCTTTCTTT
CASSFGRGRVTEAFF
>NA|TRBJ1-5|TRBD1|TRBV10-2
TGCGCCAGCAGACCCGGGACAGGGGCTAGCAATCAGCCCCAGCATTTT
CASRPGTGASNQPQHF
>NA|TRBJ2-7|NA|TRBV5-6
TGTGCCAGCAGCTCCTCGGATAGCTACGAGCAGTACTTC
CASSSSDSYEQYF
>NA|TRBJ2-4|NA|TRBV7-9
TGTGCCAGCAGCTCCGAATTGACTCGTATTCAGTACTTC
CASSSELTRIQYF
>NA|TRBJ2-7|TRBD2|TRBV2
TGTGCCAGCAGTGAGGGGTCTAGCGGGATCTACGAGCAGTACTTC
CASSEGSSGIYEQYF
>few|TRBJ1-1|NA|TRBV19
TGTGCCAGTAGTATAGGAGAGGGTCGGACTGAAGCTTTCTTT
CASSIGEGRTEAFF
>NA|TRBJ1-2|NA|TRBV7-9
TGTGCCAGCAGCGCTACACCGGGAGGTGGCTACACCTTC
CASSATPGGGYTF
>NA|TRBJ1-3|NA|TRBV10-3
TGTGCCATCAGTGTGGGGGGCTCTGGAAACACCATATATTTT
CAISVGGSGNTIYF
>NA|TRBJ2-1|NA|TRBV5-4
TGTGCCAGCAGGCCTGGGGACTTCCCCTACAATGAGCAGTTCTTC
CASRPGDFPYNEQFF
>NA|TRBJ2-7|TRBD2|TRBV5-6
TGTGCCAGCAGCCCCGGGACTACCTCTTCCGAGCAGTACTTC
CASSPGTTSSEQYF
>NA|TRBJ2-7|NA|TRBV5-5
TGTGCCAGCAGCTTGGCCCAGCACTCCTACGAGCAGTACTTC
CASSLAQHSYEQYF
>NA|TRBJ2-3|TRBD2|TRBV7-8
TGTGCCAGCAGCCCATATCTAGCGGGAGTGTCAGATACGCAGTATTTT
CASSPYLAGVSDTQYF
>NA|TRBJ2-7|NA|TRBV6-6
TGTGCCAGCAGTTACGCGGGACGGATCTACGAGCAGTACTTC
CASSYAGRIYEQYF
>NA|TRBJ2-5|TRBD2|TRBV6-5
TGTGCCAGCAGAGTAGCGGGAGGTCAAGAGACCCAGTACTTC
CASRVAGGQETQYF
>NA|TRBJ1-2|NA|TRBV5-4
TGTGCCAGCAGCTGGGGACCCGGGGACCTCGATGGCTACACCTTC
CASSWGPGDLDGYTF
>NA|TRBJ2-7|NA|TRBV4-1
TGCGCCAGCAAACTAGAAAGCGGAACAGGCTACGAGCAGTACTTC
CASKLESGTGYEQYF
>NA|TRBJ2-2|TRBD2|TRBV10-3
TGTGCCATCAGTCTCCTAGCGGAGGCAGCGAACACCGGGGAGCTGTTTTTT
CAISLLAEAANTGELFF
>NA|TRBJ2-1|TRBD1|TRBV9
TGTGCCAGCAGCGTAGGAGACAGGGGCTACAATGAGCAGTTCTTC
CASSVGDRGYNEQFF
>NA|TRBJ1-1|TRBD1|TRBV6-1
TGTGCCAGCAGAAACAGGGGGCACACTGAAGCTTTCTTT
CASRNRGHTEAFF
>NA|TRBJ1-1|NA|TRBV7-9
TGTGCCAGCAGCTTTACCCTCACTGAAGCTTTCTTT
CASSFTLTEAFF
>NA|TRBJ2-3|NA|TRBV29-1
TGCAGCGTTGAATTTGTTACCGCGGGGAGCACAGATACGCAGTATTTT
CSVEFVTAGSTDTQYF
>NA|TRBJ2-7|NA|TRBV27
TGTGCCAGCAGTTCGACAGGATCCTACGAGCAGTACTTC
CASSSTGSYEQYF
>once|TRBJ1-6|NA|TRBV10-2
TGCGCCAGCACGGCATCCGGATCACCCCTCCACTTT
CASTASGSPLHF
>NA|TRBJ2-2|TRBD1|TRBV11-2
TGTGCCAGCAGCTTAGCCCCCGGACAGGTCACCGGGGAGCTGTTTTTT
CASSLAPGQVTGELFF
>NA|TRBJ2-7|NA|TRBV27
TGTGCCAGCAGCGATACAGGGTACGAGCAGTACTTC
CASSDTGYEQYF
>NA|TRBJ2-7|TRBD1|TRBV19
TGTGCCAGTATAGGGACAGGGGAGTACGAGCAGTACTTC
CASIGTGEYEQYF
>NA|TRBJ1-5|NA|TRBV5-6
TGTGCCAGCACTAACCAGGGAAATCAGCCCCAGCATTTT
CASTNQGNQPQHF
>NA|TRBJ1-2|NA|TRBV29-1
TGCAGCGTTGAGGAGGACGCGTTCTATGGCTACACCTTC
CSVEEDAFYGYTF
>NA|TRBJ2-3|TRBD2|TRBV5-3
TGTGCCAGAAGCTTGGCACTAGCGGCCACAGATACGCAGTATTTT
CARSLALAATDTQYF
>once|TRBJ2-2|NA|TRBV9
TGTGCCAGCAGCGTAGGAGAAGGTACAGCCGTGGAGCTGTTTTTT
CASSVGEGTAVELFF
>NA|TRBJ2-1|TRBD2|TRBV29-1
TGCAGCGTTAACCCTGGGACTAGCGGGAGGGGGGAGCAGTTCTTC
CSVNPGTSGRGEQFF
>NA|TRBJ2-1|TRBD2|TRBV7-6
TGTGCCAGCAGCTTAGCTAGCGGGAGGCACAATGAGCAGTTCTTC
CASSLASGRHNEQFF
>NA|TRBJ2-5|TRBD1|TRBV5-1
TGCGCCAGCAGCTTGGCCGAGACAGGGGTTGGTGAGACCCAGTACTTC
CASSLAETGVGETQYF
>NA|TRBJ2-7|NA|TRBV9
TGTGCCAGCAGCGTTTTGGACAGTGCCTACGAGCAGTACTTC
CASSVLDSAYEQYF
>NA|TRBJ1-2|NA|TRBV30
TGTGCCTGGAAGGGCCCTGGTGGGGGGTTCTTCTATGGCTACACCTTC
CAWKGPGGGFFYGYTF
>NA|TRBJ2-7|NA|TRBV11-2
TGTGCCAGCAGCTTTACGCGAACTTACGAGCAGTACTTC
CASSFTRTYEQYF
>NA|TRBJ2-7|TRBD2|TRBV9
TGTGCCAGCAGCGTAGAACCTAGCGGGGGAGGTGACTACGAGCAGTACTTC
CASSVEPSGGGDYEQYF
>NA|TRBJ1-1|NA|TRBV5-4
TGTGCCAGCAGCTTGGTCGGGGTTCCTGAAGCTTTCTTT
CASSLVGVPEAFF
>NA|TRBJ2-7|NA|TRBV10-3
TGTGCCATCAACTCCGCGGGACAGTTGGACTACGAGCAGTACTTC
CAINSAGQLDYEQYF
>NA|TRBJ1-2|NA|TRBV25-1
TGTGCCAGCAGTGAAGGCGACTATGGCTACACCTTC
CASSEGDYGYTF
>NA|TRBJ1-1|NA|TRBV29-1
TGCAGCGTTGGCACTGAAGCTTTCTTT
CSVGTEAFF
>NA|TRBJ2-3|NA|TRBV5-8
TGTGCCAGCAGCTTGTGGGGGTCAGATACGCAGTATTTT
CASSLWGSDTQYF
>NA|TRBJ2-7|NA|TRBV23-1
TGCGCCAGCAGTCAACGGCTAGCTGCGGGAAACTACGAGCAGTACTTC
CASSQRLAAGNYEQYF
>NA|TRBJ2-7|NA|TRBV5-5
TGTGCCAGCAGCCGGCGGGACGGGAGCTCCTACGAGCAGTACTTC
CASSRRDGSSYEQYF
>NA|TRBJ2-5|NA|TRBV11-2
TGTGCCAGCAGCTTAGGACACCAAGAGACCCAGTACTTC
CASSLGHQETQYF
>NA|TRBJ2-7|TRBD2|TRBV30
TGTGCCCTATGGACAGCGGGAGGGAACGAGCAGTACTTC
CALWTAGGNEQYF